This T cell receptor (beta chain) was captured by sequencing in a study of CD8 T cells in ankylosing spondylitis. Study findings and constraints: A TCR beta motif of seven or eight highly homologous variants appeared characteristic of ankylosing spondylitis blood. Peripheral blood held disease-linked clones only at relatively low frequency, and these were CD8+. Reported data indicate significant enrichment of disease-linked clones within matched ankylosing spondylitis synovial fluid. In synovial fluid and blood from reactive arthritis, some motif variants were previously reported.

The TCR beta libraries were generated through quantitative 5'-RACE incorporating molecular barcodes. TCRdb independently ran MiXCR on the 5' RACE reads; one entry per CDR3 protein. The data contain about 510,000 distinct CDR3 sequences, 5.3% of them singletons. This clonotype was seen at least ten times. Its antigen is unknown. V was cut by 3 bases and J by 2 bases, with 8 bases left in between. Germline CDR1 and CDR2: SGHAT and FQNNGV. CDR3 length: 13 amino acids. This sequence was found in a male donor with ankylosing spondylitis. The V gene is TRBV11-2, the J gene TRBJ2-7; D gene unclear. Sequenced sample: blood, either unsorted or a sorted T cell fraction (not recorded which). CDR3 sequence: CASSFARPYEQYF. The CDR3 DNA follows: TGTGCCAGCAGCTTTGCGCGACCCTACGAGCAGTACTTC.